This is a list of T cell receptor beta chains from one sample in a study of blood T cell repertoires in COVID-19. The protocol was immunoSEQ multiplex PCR, while the TCRdb copy is restricted to in-frame clones and leaves out a portion. This sample has about 190,000 clones, with about 84% found just once. The sequencing sample was made of PBMCs or T cells enriched from blood (not recorded which). These receptor sequences come from a man aged 40-50 years with acute COVID-19. Each CDR3 is given with its conserved first and last residue. The order of the fields is clone size, J gene, D gene, V gene, CDR3 protein, CDR3 DNA. D genes are given only for firm matches. The size entry is marked missing in some rows and otherwise reads once, few, many or a size class.

NA	TRBJ2-7	NA	TRBV19	CASSTPPGVYYEQYF	TGTGCCAGTAGTACCCCCCCGGGAGTCTATTACGAGCAGTACTTC
NA	TRBJ2-3	TRBD2	TRBV5-1	CASSSAGVTDTQYF	TGCGCCAGCAGCTCAGCGGGAGTTACAGATACGCAGTATTTT
NA	TRBJ1-2	NA	TRBV19	CASSIWRGQNYGYTF	TGTGCCAGTAGTATATGGAGGGGTCAGAACTATGGCTACACCTTC
NA	TRBJ2-1	TRBD2	TRBV5-1	CASSGGTSENPFF	TGCGCCAGCAGCGGAGGGACTAGCGAGAACCCGTTCTTC
NA	TRBJ2-7	NA	TRBV2	CASTEEVVHEQYF	TGTGCCAGCACCGAGGAAGTAGTACACGAGCAGTACTTC
NA	TRBJ2-1	TRBD2	TRBV19	CASSIGLAEINEQFF	TGTGCCAGTAGTATAGGACTAGCGGAGATCAATGAGCAGTTCTTC
NA	TRBJ2-5	NA	TRBV10-3	CATSGGPETQYF	TGTGCCACATCCGGAGGACCGGAGACCCAGTACTTC
NA	TRBJ2-2	TRBD2	TRBV24-1	CATSDPAGAPNTGELFF	TGTGCCACCAGTGATCCAGCGGGAGCCCCGAACACCGGGGAGCTGTTTTTT
NA	TRBJ1-2	NA	TRBV29-1	CSVVGGKDYGYTF	TGCAGCGTTGTCGGGGGTAAGGACTATGGCTACACCTTC
few	TRBJ1-5	NA	TRBV19	CATEDSSIGNQPQHF	TGTGCCACGGAGGACAGCTCAATAGGGAATCAGCCCCAGCATTTT
NA	TRBJ1-1	TRBD1	TRBV10-3	CAISESGQARAFF	TGTGCCATCAGTGAGTCAGGACAGGCAAGGGCTTTCTTT
NA	TRBJ1-6	TRBD1	TRBV3-1/TRBV3-2	CASSQDRQGSPLHF	TGTGCCAGCAGCCAAGACCGACAGGGATCACCCCTCCACTTT
few	TRBJ2-2	TRBD2	TRBV5-1	CASSLTSGSGTGELFF	TGCGCCAGCAGCTTGACTAGCGGGAGTGGGACCGGGGAGCTGTTTTTT
NA	TRBJ1-2	TRBD1	TRBV6-5	CASHRGPDYGYTF	TGTGCCAGCCACAGGGGGCCCGACTATGGCTACACCTTC
NA	TRBJ2-7	NA	TRBV7-9	CASSPPLDDYEQYF	TGTGCCAGCAGCCCGCCCCTAGACGACTACGAGCAGTACTTC
NA	TRBJ2-1	NA	TRBV7-3	CASSLGGSGTLNEQFF	TGTGCCAGCAGCTTGGGCGGGTCCGGGACACTCAATGAGCAGTTCTTC
NA	TRBJ1-2	TRBD1	TRBV27	CASSARTGDGYTF	TGTGCCAGCAGTGCTAGGACAGGCGATGGCTACACCTTC
once	TRBJ2-3	NA	TRBV1	CTSRLTSGSPDTQYF	TGCACCAGCAGGCTGACTAGCGGGAGTCCAGATACGCAGTATTTT
NA	TRBJ2-5	TRBD2	TRBV4-2	CASSQEAGSYQETQYF	TGTGCCAGCAGCCAAGAAGCGGGATCGTACCAAGAGACCCAGTACTTC
NA	TRBJ1-5	NA	TRBV27	CASSNEGGQPQHF	TGTGCCAGCAGTAATGAAGGCGGGCAGCCCCAGCATTTT
once	TRBJ1-2	NA	TRBV19	CASSTYPGAGDYGYTF	TGTGCCAGTAGTACGTATCCCGGGGCAGGGGATTATGGCTACACCTTC
NA	TRBJ1-4	TRBD1	TRBV5-1	CATDTGVFHTNEKLFF	TGCGCCACCGATACAGGGGTCTTCCATACTAATGAAAAACTGTTTTTT
NA	TRBJ2-1	NA	TRBV19	CASRKDSSGPNEQFF	TGTGCCAGTAGAAAGGACAGTTCGGGGCCTAATGAGCAGTTCTTC
NA	TRBJ2-1	TRBD2	TRBV24-1	CATSGLPGLGFGEQFF	TGTGCCACCAGTGGTCTACCGGGACTAGGGTTCGGTGAGCAGTTCTTC
few	TRBJ2-3	NA	TRBV28	CAGRYGGTDTQYF	TGTGCCGGGAGATATGGGGGCACAGATACGCAGTATTTT
NA	TRBJ2-5	TRBD2	TRBV6-2/TRBV6-3	CASSHSGRAVTQYF	TGTGCCAGCAGTCATAGCGGGAGAGCCGTGACCCAGTACTTC
NA	TRBJ2-3	TRBD2	TRBV27	CASSFRGRGTDTQYF	TGTGCCAGCAGTTTTCGCGGGAGAGGTACAGATACGCAGTATTTT
once	TRBJ2-3	TRBD2	TRBV29-1	CSRSSGSPDTQYF	TGCAGCCGTTCCAGCGGGAGTCCAGATACGCAGTATTTT
NA	TRBJ2-1	NA	TRBV2	CASSYYNEQFF	TGTGCCAGCAGCTACTACAATGAGCAGTTCTTC
NA	TRBJ1-2	NA	TRBV4-2	CASSREEGFYGYTF	TGTGCCAGCAGCCGGGAAGAGGGTTTCTATGGCTACACCTTC
few	TRBJ2-1	TRBD2	TRBV4-1	CASSQPAGVVYNEQFF	TGCGCCAGCAGCCAACCCGCGGGGGTCGTCTACAATGAGCAGTTCTTC
NA	TRBJ2-1	TRBD2	TRBV27	CASSTGWLAGPGSYNEQFF	TGTGCCAGCAGCACAGGGTGGCTAGCGGGCCCCGGCTCCTACAATGAGCAGTTCTTC
NA	TRBJ2-5	TRBD1	TRBV24-1	CATSDPTGDGETQYF	TGTGCCACCAGTGATCCCACAGGGGACGGAGAGACCCAGTACTTC
NA	TRBJ1-2	TRBD1	TRBV5-1	CASSGLTGSDYGYTF	TGCGCCAGCAGCGGTTTGACAGGGTCGGACTATGGCTACACCTTC
NA	TRBJ1-1	NA	TRBV7-9	CASSLLGDSEAFF	TGTGCCAGCAGTCTTTTGGGAGATTCTGAAGCTTTCTTT
NA	TRBJ2-3	NA	TRBV5-1	CASSLVGQSTDTQYF	TGCGCCAGCAGCTTGGTAGGACAGTCCACAGATACGCAGTATTTT
NA	TRBJ2-1	TRBD2	TRBV5-1	CASAPGLVGYNEQFF	TGCGCCAGCGCCCCGGGACTAGTGGGATACAATGAGCAGTTCTTC
NA	TRBJ2-7	TRBD2	TRBV5-1	CASSLAGDGYEQYF	TGCGCCAGCAGCTTAGCGGGAGATGGTTACGAGCAGTACTTC
few	TRBJ1-1	NA	TRBV28	CASSPPMGGVGEAFF	TGTGCCAGCAGTCCCCCGATGGGGGGGGTTGGTGAAGCTTTCTTT
NA	TRBJ2-3	NA	TRBV5-6	CASSLDRASTDTQYF	TGTGCCAGCAGCTTGGACAGGGCTAGCACAGATACGCAGTATTTT
few	TRBJ1-1	NA	TRBV18	CASSPRLGKEGEAFF	TGTGCCAGCTCACCGAGGCTGGGGAAGGAGGGTGAAGCTTTCTTT
NA	TRBJ2-7	TRBD2	TRBV10-3	CAISLKVAGEDEQYF	TGTGCCATCAGTTTAAAGGTAGCGGGAGAGGACGAGCAGTACTTC
NA	TRBJ2-1	TRBD1	TRBV29-1	CSALFPLQGDEQFF	TGCAGCGCCCTTTTTCCCCTACAGGGGGATGAGCAGTTCTTC
NA	TRBJ2-7	NA	TRBV19	CASKGDHIYEQYF	TGTGCCAGTAAGGGGGACCACATCTACGAGCAGTACTTC
NA	TRBJ2-7	TRBD2	TRBV5-1	CASGAGGSNEQYF	TGCGCCAGCGGGGCGGGGGGCTCGAACGAGCAGTACTTC
NA	TRBJ2-1	NA	TRBV24-1	CATSDPTGGDYNEQFF	TGTGCCACCAGTGATCCCACAGGGGGGGACTACAATGAGCAGTTCTTC
NA	TRBJ2-3	NA	TRBV2	CASRRDTDTQYF	TGTGCCAGCCGCCGGGACACAGATACGCAGTATTTT
few	TRBJ2-6	TRBD2	TRBV3-1/TRBV3-2	CASSSSAGVTGANVLTF	TGTGCCAGCAGCTCCTCAGCGGGAGTAACCGGGGCCAACGTCCTGACTTTC
NA	TRBJ2-7	NA	TRBV7-2	CASSFRSGTLISSYEQYF	TGTGCCAGCAGCTTTCGGTCGGGGACTCTCATAAGCTCCTACGAGCAGTACTTC
NA	TRBJ1-1	TRBD1	TRBV19	CASRPGQGTIRLENTEAFF	TGTGCCAGTCGGCCGGGACAGGGGACGATAAGGTTGGAGAACACTGAAGCTTTCTTT
NA	TRBJ1-1	NA	TRBV4-1	CASSQAGNTEAFF	TGCGCCAGCAGCCAAGCAGGGAACACTGAAGCTTTCTTT